This T cell receptor beta chain was found in a study of blood T cell repertoires in COVID-19 (TCRdb year 2020). With respect to the entire study: The collaborator samples originated in the United States, Italy and Spain and spanned the acute and convalescent phases of COVID-19. The material from the prospective study consisted of cDNA or gDNA derived from T cells, B-cell-depleted T cells, or PBMCs. Deeply sampled blood TCRbeta repertoires from subjects exposed to, actively infected with, or recovered from COVID-19 were included in the dataset. The repertoires were released in a freely available public database intended as a resource for research on the immune response to SARS-CoV-2. The samples were drawn from the first 160 participants of the ongoing ImmuneRACE study and from 1,200 or so subjects provided by 6 global collaborators. Nearly every sample came with metadata listing a de-identified subject ID, COVID-19 status, age in years and sex. Where available, HLA class I and class II types were taken from metadata supplied by the sample provider and were not determined by assay-based typing.

In the prospective study, participants were 18 to 89 years old, resided in approximately 22 geographic areas of the United States, and were enrolled through a virtual design. To assign participants to cohorts, the prospective study relied on clinical history that participants themselves reported in a screening survey and a study questionnaire. Recovered participants in ImmuneRACE Cohort 3 were defined by two consecutive negative NP/OP PCR tests, clearance by a healthcare professional, or resolution of symptoms. Mobile phlebotomists in the prospective study collected whole blood, serum and a nasopharyngeal or oropharyngeal swab from every participant. Participants in the prospective study had the option to provide additional blood draws and questionnaires over an approximately 2-month period. Before DNA extraction, prospective study blood samples were shipped either frozen or at room temperature.

As to this clone: The clone's antigen remains unknown. No clone much larger than this one lies a single base away; base qualities are absent.

Findings and caveats that apply to the study as a whole: How much clinical and demographic metadata was included differed by source and by participant, and the metadata was provided uncurated.

The immunoSEQ Assay, a bias-controlled multiplex PCR, was used to amplify TCRbeta CDR3 regions from genomic DNA. Regarding the original processing steps: Within the assay, amplification of reference gene primers was used to estimate how many nucleated cells each sample contained. To quantify the absolute abundance of each unique TCRbeta CDR3 rearrangement, sequence reads were collapsed and filtered. For each sample, productive Simpson clonality was calculated by taking the square root of Simpson's diversity index across productive rearrangements. Entries here come from immuneACCESS through TCRdb and include only in-frame sequences with V and J called. Some clones fail to appear in such tables; in the studies checked, an unresolved V gene covers under half of the shortfall, and the cause of the remainder is unknown. The DNA gave D and trimming, while V, J and clone size come from that table. This sample holds fewer than 450,000 clones; around 89% were observed only once. Of the sample, 1.2% is held by the ten largest clones.

The sequence derives from a woman aged 18-30 years who had recovered from COVID-19. Sequences were obtained from PBMCs or T cells enriched from blood (not recorded which).

CDR3 sequence: CASRLAGSSYEQYF. Here is the DNA: TGTGCCAGCAGGCTAGCGGGGAGCTCCTACGAGCAGTACTTC. The chain is assembled from TRBV7-2 and TRBJ2-7, and 9 junctional nucleotides match TRBD2. After removal of 6 bases from V and 0 bases from J, the junction retains 3 bases not matched to a gene. The CDR3, from cysteine to phenylalanine, totals 14 residues. Only CDR3 DNA remains: 42 bases, in frame from the first base. CDR1 and CDR2 were assigned from the germline V gene as SGHTA and FQGNSA.